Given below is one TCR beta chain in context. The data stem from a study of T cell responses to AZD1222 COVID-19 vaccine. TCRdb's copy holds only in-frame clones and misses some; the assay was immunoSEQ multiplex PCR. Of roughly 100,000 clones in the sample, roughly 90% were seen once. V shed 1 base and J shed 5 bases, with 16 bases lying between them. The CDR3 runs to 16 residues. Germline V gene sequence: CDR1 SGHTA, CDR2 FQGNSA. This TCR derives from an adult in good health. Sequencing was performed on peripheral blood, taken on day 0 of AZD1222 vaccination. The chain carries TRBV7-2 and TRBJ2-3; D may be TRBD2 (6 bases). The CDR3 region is CASSLVRTGVGDTQYF. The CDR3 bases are TGTGCCAGCAGCTTAGTCAGGACGGGAGTGGGAGATACGCAGTATTTT.